This TCR beta chain was captured in a study of cytomegalovirus exposure and HLA in healthy donors. The PCR used 60 Vbeta and 13 Jbeta primers. Method: immunoSEQ multiplex PCR; TCRdb's copy keeps in-frame clones and lacks some. The table lists around 75,000 clones, with about 0.82% in the top ten. A note on this clone: What it recognizes is unknown.

Findings of the study overall: The presence/absence work took it that sequencing depth was about the same across donors. Most CMV-associated TCR beta chains were later found to appear HLA-restricted.

The source of this sequence is a boy under 18 in good health and CMV-seronegative. What was sequenced was PBMCs.

For the CDR3, the DNA is TGTGCCACCAGCAGAGGGGCAGGGGTGCTCAATGAGCAGTTCTTC. Translated, it gives CATSRGAGVLNEQFF. V is TRBV15 and J is TRBJ2-1, with D possibly matching TRBD1 (6 bases). V lost 1 base and J lost 6, with 13 bases in between. The germline V gene encodes CDR1 LNHNV and CDR2 YYDKDF (reference sequence). The CDR3 contains 15 residues.